This TCR beta chain was profiled in a study of T-cell memory formation after mild COVID-19. There are a few counts of this clonotype. The CDR3 sequence is 12 residues long. The V and J ends lost 3 bases and 10 bases respectively, with 10 bases between them. Each CDR3 protein gets one entry after TCRdb re-called the 5' RACE reads with MiXCR. Among 350,000 to 500,000 distinct CDR3 sequences listed, around 18% were seen once. The sequenced material came from PBMCs or a T cell subset sorted from them (not recorded which). The receptor's source is an adult woman who had mild COVID-19 (a few samples of this study predate the infection). Cell type and time point are not known. J is TRBJ2-4 and V is TRBV12-3 or TRBV12-4, with no clear D. CDR3 residues: CASSFPDDIQYF. The CDR3 DNA is TGTGCCAGCAGTTTCCCTGACGATATTCAGTACTTC.